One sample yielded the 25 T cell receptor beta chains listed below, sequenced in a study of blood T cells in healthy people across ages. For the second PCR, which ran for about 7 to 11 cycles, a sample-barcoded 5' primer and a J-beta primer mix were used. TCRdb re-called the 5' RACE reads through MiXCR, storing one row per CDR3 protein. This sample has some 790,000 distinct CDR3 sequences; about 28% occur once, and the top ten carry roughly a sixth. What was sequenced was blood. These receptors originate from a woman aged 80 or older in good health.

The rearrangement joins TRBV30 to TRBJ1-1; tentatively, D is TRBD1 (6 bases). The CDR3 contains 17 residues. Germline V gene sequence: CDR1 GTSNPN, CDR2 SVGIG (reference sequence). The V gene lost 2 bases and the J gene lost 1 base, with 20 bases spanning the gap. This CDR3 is CAWSYVAGGAANTEAFF. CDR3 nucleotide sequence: TGTGCCTGGAGTTACGTCGCGGGGGGGGCAGCGAACACTGAAGCTTTCTTT.

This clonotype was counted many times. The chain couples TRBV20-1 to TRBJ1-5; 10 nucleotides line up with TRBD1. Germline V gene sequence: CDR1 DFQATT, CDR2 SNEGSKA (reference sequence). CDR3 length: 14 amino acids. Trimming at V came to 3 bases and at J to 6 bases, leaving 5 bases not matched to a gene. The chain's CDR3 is CSASLGTGAQPQHF. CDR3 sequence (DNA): TGCAGTGCTAGTTTAGGGACAGGGGCTCAGCCCCAGCATTTT.

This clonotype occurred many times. The CDR3 loop is CASSPPTGFGTDTQYF. The CDR3 DNA reads as TGTGCCAGCAGCCCGCCAACCGGGTTTGGCACAGATACGCAGTATTTT. The chain uses TRBV11-3 and TRBJ2-3, with D uncertain. CDR3 size: 16 residues. Trimming shortened V by 5 bases and J by 1 base, and 16 bases separated the two germline ends. Per germline, CDR1 SGHNT and CDR2 YENEEA.

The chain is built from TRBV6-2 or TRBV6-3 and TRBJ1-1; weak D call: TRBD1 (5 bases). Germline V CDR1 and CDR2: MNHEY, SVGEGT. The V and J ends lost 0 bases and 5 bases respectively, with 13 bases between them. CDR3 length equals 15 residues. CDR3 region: CASSYSSSWGTEAFF. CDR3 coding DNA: TGTGCCAGCAGTTACTCGAGTTCGTGGGGGACTGAAGCTTTCTTT.

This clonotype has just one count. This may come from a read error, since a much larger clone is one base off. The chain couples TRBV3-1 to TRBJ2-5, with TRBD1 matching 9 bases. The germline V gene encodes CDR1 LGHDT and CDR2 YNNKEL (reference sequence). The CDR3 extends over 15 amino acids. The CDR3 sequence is CAGSLTGGGGETQYF. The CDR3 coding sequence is TGTGCCGGCAGCCTTACAGGGGGCGGAGGAGAGACCCAGTACTTC.

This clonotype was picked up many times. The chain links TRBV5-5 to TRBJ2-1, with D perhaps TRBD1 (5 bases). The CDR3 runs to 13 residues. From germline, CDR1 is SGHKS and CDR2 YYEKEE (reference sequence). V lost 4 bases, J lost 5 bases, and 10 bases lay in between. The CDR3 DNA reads TGTGCCAGCAGCGGTTCAGGGAACAATGAGCAGTTCTTC. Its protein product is CASSGSGNNEQFF.

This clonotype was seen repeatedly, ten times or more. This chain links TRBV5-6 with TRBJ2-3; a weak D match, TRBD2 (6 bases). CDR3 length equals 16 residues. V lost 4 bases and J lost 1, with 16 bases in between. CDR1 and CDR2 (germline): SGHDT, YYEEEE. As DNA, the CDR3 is TGTGCCAGCAGCGGGCGTTGGTTAGCGGGCACAGATACGCAGTATTTT. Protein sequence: CASSGRWLAGTDTQYF.

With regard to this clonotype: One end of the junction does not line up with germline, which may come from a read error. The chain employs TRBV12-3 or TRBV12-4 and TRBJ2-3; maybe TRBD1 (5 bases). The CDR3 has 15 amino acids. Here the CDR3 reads CASSQYRMRTDTEYF. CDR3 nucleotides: TGTGCCAGTAGTCAATACAGGATGAGAACAGATACGGAGTATTTT.

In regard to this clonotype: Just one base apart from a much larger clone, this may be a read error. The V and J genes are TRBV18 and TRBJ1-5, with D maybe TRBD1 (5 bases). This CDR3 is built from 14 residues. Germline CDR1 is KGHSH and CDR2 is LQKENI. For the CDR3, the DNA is TGTGCCAGCTCTCAGGGTCAATGGAATCAGCCCCTGCATTTT. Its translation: CASSQGQWNQPLHF.

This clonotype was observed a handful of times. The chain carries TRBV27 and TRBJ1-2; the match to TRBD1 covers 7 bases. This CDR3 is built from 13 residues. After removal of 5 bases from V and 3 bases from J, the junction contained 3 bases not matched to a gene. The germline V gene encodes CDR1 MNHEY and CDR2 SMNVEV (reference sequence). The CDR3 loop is CASSHQGDYGYTF. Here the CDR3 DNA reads TGTGCCAGCAGTCATCAGGGGGACTATGGCTACACCTTC.

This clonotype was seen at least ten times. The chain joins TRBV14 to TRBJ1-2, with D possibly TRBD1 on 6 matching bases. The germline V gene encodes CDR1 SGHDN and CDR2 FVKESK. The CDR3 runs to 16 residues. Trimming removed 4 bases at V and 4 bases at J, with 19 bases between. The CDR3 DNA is TGTGCCAGCAGCCCGTGGGAACAGGGAGCCGGCTATGGCTACACCTTC. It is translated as CASSPWEQGAGYGYTF.

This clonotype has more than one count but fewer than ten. The CDR3 sequence: CASSLLPGQGGYGYTF. CDR3 DNA: TGTGCCAGCAGTTTACTCCCGGGACAGGGAGGGTATGGCTACACCTTC. This chain links TRBV27 with TRBJ1-2, with 9 positions matching TRBD1. The V segment lost 2 bases and the J segment 5 bases; nucleotides outside the gene matches: 9. The CDR3 sequence is 16 residues long. The germline V gene has CDR1 MNHEY and CDR2 SMNVEV (reference sequence).

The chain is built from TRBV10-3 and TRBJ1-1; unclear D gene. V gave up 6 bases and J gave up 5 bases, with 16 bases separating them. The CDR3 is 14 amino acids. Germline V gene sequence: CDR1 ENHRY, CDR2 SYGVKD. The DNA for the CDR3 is TGTGCCATCAGGGCGACATATGATGGGACTGAAGCTTTCTTT. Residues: CAIRATYDGTEAFF.

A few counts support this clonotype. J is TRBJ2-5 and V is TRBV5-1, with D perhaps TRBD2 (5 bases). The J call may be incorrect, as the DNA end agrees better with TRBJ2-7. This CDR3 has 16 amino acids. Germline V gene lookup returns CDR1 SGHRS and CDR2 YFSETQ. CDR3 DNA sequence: TGCGCCAGCAGCTTGTCGGGGTCCGCTTCCGACTACGAGCAGTACTTC. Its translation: CASSLSGSASDYEQYF.

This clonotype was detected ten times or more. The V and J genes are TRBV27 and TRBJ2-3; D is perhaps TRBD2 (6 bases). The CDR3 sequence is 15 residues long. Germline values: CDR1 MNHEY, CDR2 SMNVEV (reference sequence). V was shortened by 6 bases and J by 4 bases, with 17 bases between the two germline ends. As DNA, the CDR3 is TGTGCCAGCAGACGGGGGACCAAACCGTCAGATACGCAGTATTTT. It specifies CASRRGTKPSDTQYF.

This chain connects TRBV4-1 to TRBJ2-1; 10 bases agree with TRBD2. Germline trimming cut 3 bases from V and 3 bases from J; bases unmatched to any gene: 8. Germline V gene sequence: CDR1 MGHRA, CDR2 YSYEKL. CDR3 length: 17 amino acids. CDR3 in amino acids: CASSHRLAGALYNEQFF. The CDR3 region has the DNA TGCGCCAGCAGCCATAGGCTAGCGGGGGCCCTCTACAATGAGCAGTTCTTC.

CDR3 in amino acids: CSARKGRGRAYEQYF. The CDR3 DNA sequence: TGCAGTGCTAGAAAGGGGAGGGGCAGGGCCTACGAGCAGTACTTC. This sequence joins TRBV20-1 and TRBJ2-7; 7 bases agree with TRBD2. Germline lookup yields CDR1 DFQATT and CDR2 SNEGSKA (reference sequence). V was clipped by 2 bases and J by 2 bases; unmatched bases: 9. The CDR3 extends over 15 amino acids.

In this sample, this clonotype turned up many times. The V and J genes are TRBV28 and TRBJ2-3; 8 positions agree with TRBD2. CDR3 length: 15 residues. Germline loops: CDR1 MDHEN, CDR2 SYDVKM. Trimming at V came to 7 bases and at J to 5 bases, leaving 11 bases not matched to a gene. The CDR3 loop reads CASTPPQRGLDTQYF. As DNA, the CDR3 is TGTGCCAGCACCCCCCCACAGCGGGGGTTAGATACGCAGTATTTT.

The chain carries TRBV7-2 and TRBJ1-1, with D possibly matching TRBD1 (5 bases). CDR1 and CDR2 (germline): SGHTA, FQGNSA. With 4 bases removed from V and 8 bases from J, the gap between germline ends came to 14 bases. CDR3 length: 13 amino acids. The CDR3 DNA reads TGTGCCAGCAGCTCTCTATTGGGGGGGGAAGCTTTCTTT. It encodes CASSSLLGGEAFF.

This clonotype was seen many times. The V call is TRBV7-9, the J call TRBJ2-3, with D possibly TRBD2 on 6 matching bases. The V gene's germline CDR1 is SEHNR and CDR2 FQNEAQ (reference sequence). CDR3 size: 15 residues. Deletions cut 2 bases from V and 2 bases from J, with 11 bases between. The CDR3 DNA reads TGTGCCAGCAGCTTACTCAGGACTAACACAGATACGCAGTATTTT. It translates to CASSLLRTNTDTQYF.

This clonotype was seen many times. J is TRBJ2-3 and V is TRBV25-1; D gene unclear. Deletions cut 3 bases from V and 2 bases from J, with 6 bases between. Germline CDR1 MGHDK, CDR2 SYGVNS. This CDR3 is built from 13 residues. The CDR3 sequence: CASSDWDTDTQYF. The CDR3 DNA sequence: TGTGCCAGCAGTGATTGGGACACAGATACGCAGTATTTT.

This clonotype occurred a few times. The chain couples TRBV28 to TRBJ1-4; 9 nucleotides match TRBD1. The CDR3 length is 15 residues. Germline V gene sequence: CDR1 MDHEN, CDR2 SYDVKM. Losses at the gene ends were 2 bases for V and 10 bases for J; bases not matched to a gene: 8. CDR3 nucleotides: TGTGCCAGCAGTTTACAGACAGGGGGTCACGGAAAACTGTTTTTT. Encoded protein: CASSLQTGGHGKLFF.

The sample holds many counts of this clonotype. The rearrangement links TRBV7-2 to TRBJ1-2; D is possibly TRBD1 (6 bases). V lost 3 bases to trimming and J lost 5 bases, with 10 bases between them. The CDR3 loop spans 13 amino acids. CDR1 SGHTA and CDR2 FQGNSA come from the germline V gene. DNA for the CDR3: TGTGCCAGCAGCTTCGGGGGGGCTTATGGCTACACCTTC. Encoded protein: CASSFGGAYGYTF. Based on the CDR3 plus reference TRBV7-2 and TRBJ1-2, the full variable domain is GAGVSQSPSNKVTEKGKDVELRCDPISGHTALYWYRQSLGQGLEFLIYFQGNSAPDKSGLPSDRFSAERTGGSVSTLTIQRTQQEDSAVYLCASSFGGAYGYTFGSGTRLTVV.

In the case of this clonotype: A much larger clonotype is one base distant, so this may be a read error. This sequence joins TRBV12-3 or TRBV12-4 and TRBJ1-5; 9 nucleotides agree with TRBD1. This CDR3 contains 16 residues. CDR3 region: CSSSFRTGAYNQPQHF. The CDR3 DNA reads TGTTCCAGCAGTTTCCGGACAGGGGCATATAATCAGCCCCAGCATTTT.

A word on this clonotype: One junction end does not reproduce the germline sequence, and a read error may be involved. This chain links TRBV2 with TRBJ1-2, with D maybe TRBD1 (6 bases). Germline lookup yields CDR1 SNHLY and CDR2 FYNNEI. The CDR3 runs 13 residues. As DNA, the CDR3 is TGTGCCAGCAGTGAGAGGGGGGAAAAAGGCTGCACCTTC. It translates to CASSERGEKGCTF. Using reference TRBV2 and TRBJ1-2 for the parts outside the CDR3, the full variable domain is EPEVTQTPSHQVTQMGQEVILRCVPISNHLYFYWYRQILGQKVEFLVSFYNNEISEKSEIFDDQFSVERPDGSNFTLKIRSTKLEDSAMYFCASSERGEKGCTFGSGTRLTVV.